There are a few counts of the clone carrying this TCR beta chain. Time point here: neoterminal ileum biopsy at postoperative endoscopy, about 6 months after surgery. CDR3 size: 16 residues. After removal of 1 base from V and 2 bases from J, the junction contained 5 bases not matched to a gene. Germline values: CDR1 WSHSY, CDR2 SAAADI. The data originate from a study of T cell repertoires in ileal Crohn's disease. On the study more broadly: Surgery for a complication: stricturing in around 60%, penetrating in approximately 40%. Biopsies of the neoterminal ileum at postoperative colonoscopy form M6 samples.

The data were produced by immunoSEQ multiplex PCR, yet TCRdb's version contains in-frame clones alone and is incomplete. This table has more than 9,500 clones, around 86% appearing once. The TCR was taken from an adult with Crohn's disease. Sequences were obtained from ileal tissue. The V and J genes are TRBV10-2 and TRBJ1-2; TRBD1 aligns across 9 bases. CDR3 DNA: TGCGCCAGCAGTGAGTTGGGACAGGGCGGAAACTATGGCTACACCTTC. It is translated as CASSELGQGGNYGYTF.